Listed below are T cell receptor beta chains from one sample, sequenced in a study of CD8+ T cells in alopecia areata. Assay: immunoSEQ multiplex PCR; the TCRdb copy retains only in-frame clones and omits some. The sample yields 150,000 to 200,000 clones, about 60% seen once. This specimen was CD8+ T cells sorted from blood, taken at week 24, from a patient treated with tofacitinib. The receptors shown here come from a human donor with alopecia areata. CDR3s include the opening cysteine and the closing phenylalanine or tryptophan.

>TRBJ2-1|TRBV19
CASSITGGPGEQFF
>TRBJ1-2|TRBV12-5
CASAPTGGNYGYTF
>TRBJ2-7|TRBV27
CASSPPGAYEQYF
>TRBJ2-1|TRBV30
CAWIRSWNNEQFF
>TRBJ2-7|TRBV9
CASSGDTDRPAYEQYF
>TRBJ2-7|TRBV7-9
CASSSRLSGHSTHF
>TRBJ1-5|TRBV1
CTHPAAQHF
>TRBJ1-6|TRBV27
CASSFQPGVNSPLHF
>TRBJ1-2|TRBV6-6
CATPSKVTNYGYTF
>TRBJ1-1|TRBV6-6
CASSYTENTEAFF
>TRBJ2-1|TRBV7-8
CASSPVRVFYEQFF
>TRBJ2-5|TRBV10-3
CAISEAPGETQYF
>TRBJ2-1|TRBV30
CAWSVGQGVNEQFF
>TRBJ1-2|TRBV5-1
CASKETTRTDRHNGYTF
>TRBJ2-3|TRBV2
CASVLAGGPDTQYF
>TRBJ1-6|TRBV2
CASSDGQGVTSPLHF
>TRBJ2-7|TRBV20-1
CSASAGDEQYF
>TRBJ1-4|TRBV29-1
CSVAGGPGDRENEKLFF
>TRBJ1-2|TRBV6-1
CASGTAYGYTF
>TRBJ1-1|TRBV10-3
CAISERTGGPEAFF
>TRBJ2-7|TRBV2
CASRGAFYEQYF
>TRBJ2-4|TRBV10-2
CASSDFGNIQYF
>TRBJ2-1|TRBV27
CASSLTSGDFHNEQFF
>TRBJ1-4|TRBV30
CAWSAGGYNEKLFF
>TRBJ1-1|TRBV20-1
CSAGSSMPAFF
>TRBJ2-1|TRBV19
CASSITGSYNEQFF
>TRBJ2-1|TRBV4-1
CASSQVLSALANEQFF